Each of the 20 T cell receptor beta chains below was sequenced from the same sample in a study of cytomegalovirus exposure and HLA in healthy donors. Use of 60 Vbeta and 13 Jbeta primers characterized the PCR. TCRdb's copy holds only in-frame clones and misses some; the assay was immunoSEQ multiplex PCR. Here the sample spans tens of thousands of clones, about 81% being singletons. The sequenced material came from PBMCs. These receptors all stem from a man aged 70 or older in good health and CMV-seronegative.

For the CDR3, the DNA is TGTGCCAGCACTGGGACAGGGTGGACAGATACGCAGTATTTT. This codes for CASTGTGWTDTQYF. The chain combines TRBV6-1 with TRBJ2-3, with TRBD1 matching over 9 bases. V trimming: 7 bases; J trimming: 3 bases; junction bases outside the gene matches: 5. Germline V gene sequence: CDR1 MNHNS, CDR2 SASEGT. This CDR3 has 14 residues.

The rearrangement links TRBV9 to TRBJ2-5; TRBD1 agrees at 10 bases. The CDR3 extends over 15 amino acids. Germline V CDR1 and CDR2: SGDLS, YYNGEE. With V trimmed by 4 bases and J by 5 bases, 8 bases remained unmatched. CDR3 nucleotide sequence: TGTGCCAGCAGCACATCGACAGGGGGCGTGGAGACCCAGTACTTC. Its translation: CASSTSTGGVETQYF.

The chain links TRBV18 to TRBJ1-2; maybe TRBD1 (5 bases). Germline values: CDR1 KGHSH, CDR2 LQKENI. The CDR3 totals 13 residues. V gave up 2 bases and J gave up 5 bases, with 9 bases separating them. CDR3 amino acids: CASSPGREYGYTF. The CDR3 DNA follows: TGTGCCAGCTCACCAGGCAGGGAATATGGCTACACCTTC.

The chain has TRBV28 and TRBJ1-1; weak D call: TRBD1 (6 bases). The CDR3 sequence is 12 residues long. CDR1 and CDR2 from the germline V gene are MDHEN and SYDVKM. Between the trimmed V and J ends, which lost 6 bases and 11 bases, there was a span of 16 bases. This CDR3 reads CASSQRTDRAFF. The CDR3 DNA is TGTGCCAGCAGCCAAAGGACAGATCGGGCTTTCTTT. The variable domain in full, with the rest retrieved from reference TRBV28 and TRBJ1-1, is DVKVTQSSRYLVKRTGEKVFLECVQDMDHENMFWYRQDPGLGLRLIYFSYDVKMKEKGDIPEGYSVSREKKERFSLILESASTNQTSMYLCASSQRTDRAFFGQGTRLTVV.

This clone was counted a few times. J is TRBJ2-7 and V is TRBV1; the tabulated D call, TRBD2, remains unverified against the DNA. TRBV1 constitutes a pseudogene. The CDR3 is 16 residues long. CDR3 coding DNA: TGCACCAGCAGCCAAGGGAGACTAGCGGGAGTACGCGAGCAGTACTTC. It specifies CTSSQGRLAGVREQYF.

This clone was detected only once. The gene calls are TRBV21-1 and TRBJ2-7; no DNA check was done on the table's D call, TRBD1. TRBV21-1 is deemed a pseudogene. The CDR3 runs 16 residues. CDR3 protein: CATRVVGRTISYEQYF. Here the CDR3 DNA reads TGTGCCACCAGGGTAGTCGGCAGGACAATCTCCTACGAGCAGTACTTC.

The rearrangement uses TRBV9 and TRBJ2-5, with a weak D call TRBD2 (6 bases). Looked up from germline, CDR1 is SGDLS and CDR2 is YYNGEE. The CDR3 has 15 residues. The V end was cut by 5 bases, the J end by 5 bases, with 19 bases between. The CDR3 DNA sequence: TGTGCCAGCAGTACTCGGGACTTCCCAGGGGAGACCCAGTACTTC. It translates to CASSTRDFPGETQYF.

On this clone itself: One junction end disagrees with the germline gene, perhaps due to a read error. This chain joins TRBV7-9 and TRBJ2-7; tentatively, D is TRBD1 (6 bases). The CDR3 length is 12 residues. Germline assignment: CDR1 SEHNR and CDR2 FQNEAQ (reference sequence). CDR3 loop: CSSHRDHNEQYF. CDR3 DNA sequence: TGTTCCAGCCACAGGGATCATAACGAGCAGTACTTC. Based on the CDR3 plus reference TRBV7-9 and TRBJ2-7, the full variable domain is DTGVSQNPRHKITKRGQNVTFRCDPISEHNRLYWYRQTLGQGPEFLTYFQNEAQLEKSRLLSDRFSAERPKGSFSTLEIQRTEQGDSAMYLCSSHRDHNEQYFGPGTRLTVT.

With respect to this clone: A far larger clone is off by one base, so a read error is likely. The genes are TRBV5-5 and TRBJ1-5; unclear D gene. The germline CDR1 and CDR2 sequences are SGHKS and YYEKEE (reference sequence). The length of the CDR3 is 15 residues. The V end was cut by 5 bases, the J end by 3 bases, with 15 bases between. CDR3: CASSQLARDNQPQHF. The CDR3 coding sequence is TGTGCCAGCAGTCAACTTGCACGGGACAATCAGCCCCAGCATTTT.

V gene TRBV28 combines with J gene TRBJ2-5; 8 bases map to TRBD1. CDR3 length: 15 amino acids. Looked up from germline, CDR1 is MDHEN and CDR2 is SYDVKM. The J segment lost 5 bases and the V segment lost 5 bases, leaving 10 bases of the junction unmatched. The CDR3 loop is CASSPGQVGEETQYF. CDR3 nucleotides: TGTGCCAGCAGTCCGGGACAGGTGGGTGAGGAGACCCAGTACTTC.

J is TRBJ1-2 and V is TRBV6-5; 7 nucleotides line up with TRBD1. V trimming: 5 bases; J trimming: 7 bases; junction bases outside the gene matches: 7. Germline loops: CDR1 MNHEY, CDR2 SVGAGI. The CDR3 contains 13 residues. The CDR3 bases are TGTGCCAGCAGTGATGACAGGGATAGTGGCTACACCTTC. It yields the protein CASSDDRDSGYTF.

This chain links TRBV2 with TRBJ1-3; TRBD1 is a possible D gene (5 bases). Germline V lookup: CDR1 SNHLY, CDR2 FYNNEI. The V and J ends lost 6 bases and 4 bases respectively, with 10 bases between them. The CDR3 has 13 amino acids. Written as DNA, the CDR3 is TGTGCCAGCAGGGCGGACAACGGAAACACCATATATTTT. Translation gives CASRADNGNTIYF. The full variable domain, with the rest looked up from reference TRBV2 and TRBJ1-3, is EPEVTQTPSHQVTQMGQEVILRCVPISNHLYFYWYRQILGQKVEFLVSFYNNEISEKSEIFDDQFSVERPDGSNFTLKIRSTKLEDSAMYFCASRADNGNTIYFGEGSWLTVV.

This clone was counted only a few times. V gene TRBV5-1 combines with J gene TRBJ1-1, with a possible D match to TRBD1 (5 bases). V lost 4 bases and J 1 base, leaving 17 bases between the germline ends. Looked up from germline, CDR1 is SGHRS and CDR2 is YFSETQ. The CDR3 length is 16 residues. The CDR3 DNA reads TGCGCCAGCAGCCCCGCCGTAGCGGGACCGAACACTGAAGCTTTCTTT. Its protein product is CASSPAVAGPNTEAFF. Drawing the rest from reference TRBV5-1 and TRBJ1-1, the complete variable domain is KAGVTQTPRYLIKTRGQQVTLSCSPISGHRSVSWYQQTPGQGLQFLFEYFSETQRNKGNFPGRFSGRQFSNSRSEMNVSTLELGDSALYLCASSPAVAGPNTEAFFGQGTRLTVV.

Of note for this clone: Mismatch with germline at one junction end may stem from a read error. This chain uses TRBV7-9 with TRBJ2-7; 7 positions match TRBD1. Germline loops: CDR1 SEHNR, CDR2 FQNEAQ (reference sequence). The CDR3 is 12 amino acids. DNA for the CDR3: TGTTCCAGCAGCTACGGGGACAGCTCTATGGACTTC. This translates into CSSSYGDSSMDF.

This chain links TRBV19 with TRBJ2-6, with 9 bases lining up with TRBD1. With 4 bases clipped from V and 0 bases from J, the junction kept 4 bases outside the gene matches. The germline CDR1 and CDR2 sequences are LNHDA and SQIVND (reference sequence). The CDR3 spans 17 residues. For the CDR3, the DNA is TGTGCCAGTAGTAGGGACAGGGACAGCTCTGGGGCCAACGTCCTGACTTTC. It yields the protein CASSRDRDSSGANVLTF.

This chain links TRBV2 with TRBJ2-3; the D is unclear. This CDR3 has 13 residues. Germline V gene lookup returns CDR1 SNHLY and CDR2 FYNNEI. Between the trimmed V and J ends, which lost 6 bases and 0 bases, there was a span of 7 bases. CDR3 nucleotides: TGTGCCAGCAGAACACGTAGCACAGATACGCAGTATTTT. This codes for CASRTRSTDTQYF.

This chain's CDR3 is CASSGTANTGELFF. The CDR3 nucleotides read TGTGCCAGTAGTGGGACAGCGAACACCGGGGAGCTGTTTTTT. The chain couples TRBV19 to TRBJ2-2; 7 bases match TRBD1. The CDR3 runs to 14 residues. CDR1 is LNHDA, CDR2 SQIVND, per germline (reference sequence). Trimming cost V 5 bases and J 0 bases; bases outside gene matches: 0.

The chain links TRBV5-8 to TRBJ2-1; D may be TRBD1 (6 bases). CDR1 and CDR2 (germline): SGHTS, YDEGEE. V lost 3 bases to trimming and J lost 5 bases, with 15 bases between them. This CDR3 region has 15 residues. CDR3 in amino acids: CASSSGQSWDNEQFF. CDR3 DNA sequence: TGTGCCAGCAGCTCTGGACAGAGTTGGGACAATGAGCAGTTCTTC.

The chain is built from TRBV2 and TRBJ2-2, with TRBD2 identical over 7 bases. This CDR3 comprises 15 residues. With 2 bases clipped from V and 4 bases from J, the junction kept 4 bases outside the gene matches. Per the germline V gene, CDR1 is SNHLY and CDR2 is FYNNEI. CDR3 sequence (DNA): TGTGCCAGCAGTGAATGGGGGGGGAGCACCGGGGAGCTGTTTTTT. It codes for CASSEWGGSTGELFF.

V and J are TRBV27 and TRBJ1-5; 10 nucleotides agree with TRBD1. Germline CDR1 MNHEY, CDR2 SMNVEV (reference sequence). The V segment lost 5 bases and the J segment 1 base; nucleotides outside the gene matches: 5. The CDR3 extends over 16 amino acids. The CDR3 coding sequence is TGTGCCAGCAGTCCGCTGGACAGGGGGAGCAATCAGCCCCAGCATTTT. It is translated as CASSPLDRGSNQPQHF.